This T cell receptor beta chain was sequenced during a study of blood T cell repertoires in COVID-19. Study information: Acute-phase and convalescent COVID-19 samples originated in the United States, Italy and Spain.

The CDR3 covers 14 residues. V lost 5 bases and J lost 8, with 18 bases in between. Germline V gene data show CDR1 as SEHNR and CDR2 as FQNEAQ (reference sequence). Original data processing: Researchers report that nucleated cell counts were estimated from reference gene primer amplification. Repertoires were generated with immunoSEQ multiplex PCR, while TCRdb's copy carries only in-frame clones and drops some. The V and J calls and clone size come from that table; D and trimming were worked out from the DNA. The sample holds fewer than 50,000 clones, 85% to 90% seen once. The rearrangement joins TRBV7-9 to TRBJ1-2; no reliable D call. The sequence derives from a man aged 55 to 70 with active or convalescent COVID-19. Sequenced sample: peripheral blood. The CDR3 sequence: CASSGSGRAGGYTF. For the CDR3, the DNA is TGTGCCAGCAGCGGAAGCGGCCGGGCGGGGGGCTACACCTTC.